A selection of T cell receptor beta chains follows, all from one sample in a study of breast tumors, draining lymph nodes, adjacent tissues. MiXCR, applied by TCRdb to the multiplex PCR reads, yields one record per CDR3 protein. The sample records around 190,000 distinct CDR3 sequences, around a third being singletons. The sequenced sample was axillary lymph node tissue. These receptors were collected from a female donor with breast cancer. Some clones in this sample may be carry-over from other donors' samples. CDR3s include the opening cysteine and the closing phenylalanine or tryptophan. The D gene is left open where the match is weak. Clone size is given for some rows only: seen once, a few or many times, or a class if the clone is expanded.

D gene,clone size,V gene,J gene,CDR3 protein,CDR3 DNA
TRBD2,.,TRBV5-5,TRBJ2-3,CASSLDTGGNTDTQYF,TGTGCCAGCAGCTTAGATACGGGGGGGAATACAGATACGCAGTATTTT
.,many,TRBV2,TRBJ1-6,CASSVIESGGLNSPLHF,TGTGCCAGCAGTGTAATCGAGTCTGGGGGTCTCAATTCACCCCTCCACTTT
TRBD1,many,TRBV4-1,TRBJ1-3,CASSQDGTGFVAGNTIYF,TGCGCCAGCAGCCAAGATGGGACAGGGTTTGTGGCGGGAAACACCATATATTTT
.,.,TRBV7-8,TRBJ2-5,CASSLGASVRETQYF,TGTGCCAGCAGCTTAGGTGCTAGCGTTCGAGAGACCCAGTACTTC
.,many,TRBV7-9,TRBJ2-3,CASSFGTLHTDTQYF,TGTGCCAGCAGCTTCGGGACTCTTCACACAGATACGCAGTATTTT
.,many,TRBV10-3,TRBJ1-6,CAISESGEINSPLHF,TGTGCCATCAGTGAGTCGGGGGAAATAAATTCACCCCTCCACTTT
.,few,TRBV10-3,TRBJ1-1,CAINTAQNTEAFF,TGTGCCATCAACACAGCTCAAAACACTGAAGCTTTCTTT
.,.,TRBV13,TRBJ2-1,CASSELWTTWEQFF,TGTGCCAGCAGTGAACTGTGGACTACCTGGGAGCAGTTCTTC
.,.,TRBV7-2,TRBJ2-1,CASSLGGHGTKNPLSYNEQFF,TGTGCCAGCAGCTTAGGGGGCCACGGGACAAAAAACCCCCTATCCTACAATGAGCAGTTCTTC
.,many,TRBV2,TRBJ1-6,CASETWGRGSPLHF,TGTGCCAGCGAAACGTGGGGGAGGGGGTCACCCCTCCACTTT
TRBD1,many,TRBV18,TRBJ2-7,CASSPTRDRGEQYF,TGTGCCAGCTCACCGACCCGGGACAGGGGAGAGCAGTACTTC
.,once,TRBV2,TRBJ2-5,CASSSQINQPQYF,TGTGCCAGCAGTTCTCAGATCAATCAGCCCCAGTACTTC
TRBD1,.,TRBV15,TRBJ2-5,CATSSGGQGAGETQYF,TGTGCCACCAGCAGCGGGGGACAGGGGGCTGGAGAGACCCAGTACTTC
.,many,TRBV6-5,TRBJ1-6,CASSHSIRPDNSPLHF,TGTGCCAGCAGTCACTCGATCAGGCCTGATAATTCACCCCTCCACTTT
TRBD1,once,TRBV7-8,TRBJ1-4,CASSADRGPSYNEKLFF,TGTGCCAGCAGCGCTGACAGGGGCCCTTCCTACAATGAAAAACTGTTTTTT
TRBD2,many,TRBV7-3,TRBJ2-1,CASKRAGGPLDEQFF,TGTGCCAGCAAACGAGCGGGAGGGCCCTTGGATGAGCAGTTCTTC
.,many,TRBV7-9,TRBJ1-2,CASSSETDSYGYTF,TGTGCCAGCAGCTCCGAAACAGACTCCTATGGCTACACCTTC
.,many,TRBV20-1,TRBJ2-2,CSARQNTGELFF,TGCAGTGCTAGACAGAACACCGGGGAGCTGTTTTTT
.,many,TRBV12-3/TRBV12-4,TRBJ2-1,CASSRNRQYFEQFF,TGTGCCAGCAGTAGAAACCGACAGTATTTTGAGCAGTTCTTC
.,.,TRBV9,TRBJ1-4,CASSVELGNEKLFF,TGTGCCAGCAGCGTAGAACTCGGGAATGAAAAACTGTTTTTT
.,.,TRBV2,TRBJ1-1,CASMGGTWGMNTEAFF,TGTGCCAGCATGGGGGGCACGTGGGGGATGAACACTGAAGCTTTCTTT
.,.,TRBV15,TRBJ1-4,CATILTGTGGTNEKLFF,TGTGCCACCATCCTTACCGGGACGGGCGGAACTAATGAAAAACTGTTTTTT
TRBD2,many,TRBV2,TRBJ2-1,CASNGRAGGTNEQFF,TGTGCCAGCAATGGTCGCGCGGGAGGTACCAATGAGCAGTTCTTC
TRBD1,few,TRBV5-1,TRBJ1-1,CASSSQGLNTEAFF,TGCGCCAGCAGCTCACAGGGGCTGAACACTGAAGCTTTCTTT
TRBD1,many,TRBV4-1,TRBJ2-7,CASSLAPQGASYEQYF,TGCGCCAGCAGCCTAGCCCCCCAGGGGGCGTCCTACGAGCAGTACTTC
.,.,TRBV2,TRBJ1-4,CASAGDNEKLLF,TGTGCCAGTGCCGGGGATAATGAGAAACTGCTTTTT
.,.,TRBV5-1,TRBJ2-3,CASSSLPSGYTDTQYF,TGCGCCAGCAGCTCGTTACCCAGCGGATACACAGATACGCAGTATTTT
TRBD2,many,TRBV10-2,TRBJ2-2,CASSLAGEGTGELFF,TGCGCCAGCAGTCTAGCGGGAGAGGGCACCGGGGAGCTGTTTTTT
.,many,TRBV7-9,TRBJ1-4,CASSSLQATNEKLFF,TGTGCCAGCAGCTCCCTGCAGGCAACTAATGAAAAACTGTTTTTT
.,.,TRBV6-2/TRBV6-3,TRBJ1-5,CASSLTPPEKSYEHF,TGTGCCAGCAGTCTTACCCCGCCCGAGAAATCCTACGAGCATTTT
TRBD2,many,TRBV12-3/TRBV12-4,TRBJ2-1,CASTSGLAGNEQFF,TGTGCCAGCACCTCGGGACTAGCGGGAAATGAGCAGTTCTTC
.,few,TRBV6-4,TRBJ1-3,CASSDPDPPIYF,TGTGCCAGCAGTGACCCCGACCCCCCCATATATTTT
TRBD1,many,TRBV20-1,TRBJ1-4,CSARIYSIRRQGVEKLFF,TGCAGTGCTAGGATTTATTCCATCCGGAGACAGGGGGTTGAAAAACTGTTTTTT
.,many,TRBV20-1,TRBJ1-1,CSARHGSRTEAFF,TGCAGTGCTAGGCACGGGAGTCGGACTGAAGCTTTCTTT
TRBD1,many,TRBV15,TRBJ2-2,CATSRDRERLFF,TGTGCCACCAGCCGGGACAGGGAAAGGCTGTTTTTT
.,.,TRBV2,TRBJ1-4,CASSSSYEQYFGPGDEKLFF,.
.,many,TRBV5-1,TRBJ2-7,CASSHSGTRWEQYF,TGCGCCAGCAGCCACTCCGGGACGAGATGGGAGCAGTACTTC
TRBD1,.,TRBV27,TRBJ1-2,CASSAAGTGGGGYTF,TGTGCCAGCAGTGCCGCCGGGACAGGGGGCGGCGGCTACACCTTC
.,.,TRBV28,TRBJ1-2,CASSFQGGNYGYTF,TGTGCCAGCAGTTTTCAAGGGGGGAACTATGGCTACACCTTC
.,many,TRBV20-1,TRBJ2-5,CSARGLETQSF,TGCAGTGCCCGGGGCCTTGAGACCCAGTCCTTC
.,.,TRBV6-2/TRBV6-3,TRBJ2-5,CASSYSTRWETQYF,TGTGCCAGCAGTTACTCGACTAGATGGGAGACCCAGTACTTC